This TCR beta chain was sequenced during a study of vaccination and CD4 T cells after COVID-19. Background on the study: PCR on nasal swabs identified SARS-CoV-2 in convalescent patients, of whom under ten were mild and one severe. Stimuli were overlapping spike peptide pools of SARS-CoV-2 and three common cold coronaviruses (HCoV-NL63, HCoV-OC43, HCoV-229E). The authors gave control cultures a CEFX pool, an HIV-1 Nef pool, or no peptide.

This clonotype was seen a handful of times. Antigen unknown. The treatment was: approximately 9-day PBMC culture with coronavirus spike peptide pools or control peptides (ViraFEST assay). Scientists separated out CD4+ T cells through negative selection following 10 days in culture. The V and J ends lost 6 bases and 7 bases, in that order; junction bases with no gene match: 7. Germline V CDR1 and CDR2: LNHDA, SQIVND (reference sequence). The CDR3 sequence is 13 residues long. Sequenced with the Oncomine TCR Beta short-read assay was DNA taken from cultured CD4+ T cells. TCRdb ran MiXCR on the PCR reads and lists one entry per CDR3 protein. This table holds around 15,000 distinct CDR3 sequences, roughly 51% found once.

V gene TRBV19 combines with J gene TRBJ1-2, with 8 bases matching TRBD1. The sequencing input was CD4+ T cells from blood, cultured in vitro. This clonotype was obtained from a human donor who had recovered from COVID-19. This chain's CDR3 is CASSILGQGGYTF. The CDR3 region has the DNA TGTGCCAGTAGCATCCTCGGACAGGGTGGCTACACCTTC.